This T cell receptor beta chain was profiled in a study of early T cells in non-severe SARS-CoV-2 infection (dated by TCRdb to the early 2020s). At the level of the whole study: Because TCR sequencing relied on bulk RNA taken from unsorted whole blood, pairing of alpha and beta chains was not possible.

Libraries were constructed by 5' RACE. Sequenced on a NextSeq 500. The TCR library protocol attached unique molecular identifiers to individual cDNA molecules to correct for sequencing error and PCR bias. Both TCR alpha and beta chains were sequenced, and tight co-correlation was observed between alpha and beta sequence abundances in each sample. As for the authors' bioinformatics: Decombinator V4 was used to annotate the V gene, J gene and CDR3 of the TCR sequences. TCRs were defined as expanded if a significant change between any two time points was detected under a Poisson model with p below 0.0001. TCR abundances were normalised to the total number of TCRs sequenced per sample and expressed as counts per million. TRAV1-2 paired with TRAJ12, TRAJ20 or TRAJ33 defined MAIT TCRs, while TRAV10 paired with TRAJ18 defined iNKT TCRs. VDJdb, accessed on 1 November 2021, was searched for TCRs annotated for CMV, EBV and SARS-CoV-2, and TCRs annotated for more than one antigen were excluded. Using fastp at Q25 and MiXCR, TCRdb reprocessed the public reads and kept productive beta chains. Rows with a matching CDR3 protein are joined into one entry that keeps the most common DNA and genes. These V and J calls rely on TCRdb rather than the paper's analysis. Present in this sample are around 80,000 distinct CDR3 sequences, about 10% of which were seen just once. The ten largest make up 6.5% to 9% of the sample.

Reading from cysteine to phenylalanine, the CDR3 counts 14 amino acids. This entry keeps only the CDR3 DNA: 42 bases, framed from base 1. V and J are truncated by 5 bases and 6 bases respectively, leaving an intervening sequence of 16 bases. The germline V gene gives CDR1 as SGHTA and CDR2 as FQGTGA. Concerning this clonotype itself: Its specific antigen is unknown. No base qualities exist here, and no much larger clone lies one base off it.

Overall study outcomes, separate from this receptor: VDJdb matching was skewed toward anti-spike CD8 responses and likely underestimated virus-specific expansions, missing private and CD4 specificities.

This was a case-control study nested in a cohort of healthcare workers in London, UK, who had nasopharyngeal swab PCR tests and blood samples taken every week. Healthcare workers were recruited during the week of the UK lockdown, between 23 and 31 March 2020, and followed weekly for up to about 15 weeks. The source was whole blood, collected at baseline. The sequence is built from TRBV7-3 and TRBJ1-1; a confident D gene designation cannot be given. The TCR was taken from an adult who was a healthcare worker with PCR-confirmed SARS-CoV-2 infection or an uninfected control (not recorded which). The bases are TGTGCCAGCAGCCCTACCACTGGCGGCTCTGAAGCTTTCTTT. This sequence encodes CASSPTTGGSEAFF.